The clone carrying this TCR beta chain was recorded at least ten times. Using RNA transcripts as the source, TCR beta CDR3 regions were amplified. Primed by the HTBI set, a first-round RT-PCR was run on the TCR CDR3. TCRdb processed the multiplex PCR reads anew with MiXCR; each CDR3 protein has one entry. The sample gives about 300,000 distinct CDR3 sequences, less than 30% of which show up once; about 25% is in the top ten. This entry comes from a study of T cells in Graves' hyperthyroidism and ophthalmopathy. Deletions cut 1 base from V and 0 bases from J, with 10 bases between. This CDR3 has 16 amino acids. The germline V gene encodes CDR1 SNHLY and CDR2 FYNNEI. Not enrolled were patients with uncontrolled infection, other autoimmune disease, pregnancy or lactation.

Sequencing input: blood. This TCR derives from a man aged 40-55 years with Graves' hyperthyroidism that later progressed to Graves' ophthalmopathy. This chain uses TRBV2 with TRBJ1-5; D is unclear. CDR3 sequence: CASSEGQIYSNQPQHF. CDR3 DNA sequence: TGTGCCAGCAGTGAAGGTCAGATTTATAGCAATCAGCCCCAGCATTTT.